The 21 T cell receptor beta chains below all came from one sample that was sequenced in a study of T-cell memory formation after mild COVID-19 (dated by TCRdb to the early 2020s). Libraries were made using 5' RACE. Sequencing used an Illumina NovaSeq 6000. TCRdb reprocessing: public reads trimmed at Q25 with fastp, clones called with MiXCR, in-frame beta chains kept. Merged by CDR3 protein, the rows form single entries marked with the most common genes and DNA. Recorded for this sample are over 70,000 distinct CDR3 sequences; about 16% of them occurred a single time. 39% of the sample belongs to the ten largest clones. Sequencing used PBMCs or a T cell subset sorted from them (not recorded which). These receptors all come from a young man who had mild COVID-19 (a few samples of this study predate the infection). The sample titles of this study are shuffled in the database, so cell type and time point are left out; the donor was told from shared clones.

The chain is built from TRBV12-3 or TRBV12-4 and TRBJ1-2; D remains unclear. CDR3 size: 12 residues. V was shortened by 2 bases and J by 5 bases, with 6 bases between the two germline ends. The CDR3 sequence is CASSLSWYGYTF. The CDR3 DNA sequence: TGTGCCAGCAGTTTAAGTTGGTATGGCTACACCTTC.

This clonotype was counted a few times. V usage is TRBV24-1 and J usage is TRBJ2-1; TRBD1 matches at 7 bases. J was trimmed by 7 bases and V by 5 bases; bases with no gene match: 4. Germline V CDR1 and CDR2: KGHDR, SFDVKD. The CDR3 is 13 amino acids. In nucleotides, the CDR3 is TGTGCCACCAGTGTTCACAGGGGTAATGAGCAGTTCTTC. The encoded protein is CATSVHRGNEQFF.

This clonotype was seen more than once but under ten times. The chain recombines TRBV9 with TRBJ1-6; no definite D call. Deletions cut 0 bases from V and 6 bases from J, with 4 bases between. Germline V lookup: CDR1 SGDLS, CDR2 YYNGEE. This CDR3 has 13 amino acids. The CDR3 region has the DNA TGTGCCAGCAGCGTAGTGGGTAATTCACCCCTCCACTTT. The encoded protein is CASSVVGNSPLHF.

The rearrangement uses TRBV5-1 and TRBJ1-1; TRBD1 matches at 8 bases. The CDR3 runs to 15 residues. Germline trimming cut 3 bases from V and 0 bases from J; bases unmatched to any gene: 4. CDR1 is SGHRS, CDR2 YFSETQ, per germline. Here the CDR3 reads CASSYQGALNTEAFF. The DNA of the CDR3 is TGCGCCAGCAGCTATCAGGGGGCCCTGAACACTGAAGCTTTCTTT.

V is TRBV29-1 and J is TRBJ2-7, with 9 nucleotides matching TRBD1. Unmatched junction bases numbered 13, after V lost 5 bases and J lost 2 bases. This CDR3 has 16 amino acids. Germline loops: CDR1 SQVTM, CDR2 ANQGSEA. The CDR3 reads CSVNWGQGTNPYEQYF. The CDR3 DNA follows: TGCAGCGTTAACTGGGGACAGGGTACTAACCCCTACGAGCAGTACTTC.

This clonotype was seen a few times. CDR3 residues: CSVGHRQETQYF. CDR3 coding DNA: TGCAGCGTTGGGCACAGGCAAGAGACCCAGTACTTC. The V gene is TRBV29-1, the J gene TRBJ2-5; possible D gene TRBD1, 5 bases. Germline loops: CDR1 SQVTM, CDR2 ANQGSEA. The CDR3 length is 12 residues. V lost 4 bases and J 2 bases, leaving 8 bases between the germline ends.

V is TRBV19 and J is TRBJ1-1; weak D call: TRBD1 (6 bases). The length of the CDR3 is 16 residues. Per germline, CDR1 LNHDA and CDR2 SQIVND (reference sequence). V was trimmed by 0 bases and J by 0 bases, leaving 11 bases between them. CDR3 nucleotide sequence: TGTGCCAGTAGTATAGACTCCGGGACATTGAACACTGAAGCTTTCTTT. Its translation is CASSIDSGTLNTEAFF.

This chain uses TRBV2 with TRBJ2-1; TRBD2 agrees at 7 bases. After removal of 8 bases from V and 11 bases from J, the junction contained 9 bases not matched to a gene. Germline V gives CDR1 SNHLY, CDR2 FYNNEI. The CDR3 has 12 amino acids. The CDR3: CASGEGLVKQFF. The CDR3 nucleotides read TGTGCCAGCGGGGAGGGGCTCGTGAAGCAGTTCTTC.

The chain carries TRBV24-1 and TRBJ1-5; 8 nucleotides line up with TRBD1. The CDR3 covers 13 residues. V trimming: 8 bases; J trimming: 4 bases; junction bases outside the gene matches: 3. In germline, CDR1 is KGHDR, CDR2 SFDVKD. CDR3 protein: CATTDRENQPQHF. The CDR3 coding sequence is TGTGCCACCACGGACAGGGAAAATCAGCCCCAGCATTTT.

In this sample, this clonotype turned up a few times. The chain employs TRBV7-3 and TRBJ2-2; no clear D gene. The CDR3 is made up of 16 amino acids. CDR1 SGHTA and CDR2 FQGTGA come from the germline V gene. V was clipped by 1 base and J by 3 bases, with 12 bases between them. The chain's CDR3 is CASSLKGRGYTGELFF. The CDR3 bases are TGTGCCAGCAGCTTAAAGGGCCGCGGTTACACCGGGGAGCTGTTTTTT.

CDR3: CASSWDSYNEQFF. CDR3 DNA: TGTGCCAGCAGCTGGGACAGTTACAATGAGCAGTTCTTC. The J gene is TRBJ2-1, the V gene TRBV7-2, with 7 bases lining up with TRBD1. Germline loops: CDR1 SGHTA, CDR2 FQGNSA. With 4 bases clipped from V and 4 bases from J, the junction kept 1 base outside the gene matches. The CDR3 contains 13 residues.

This clonotype appeared many times. The chain recombines TRBV4-2 with TRBJ2-3; the match to TRBD2 covers 15 bases. The CDR3 is 16 residues long. From germline, CDR1 is LGHNA and CDR2 YNFKEQ. Unmatched junction bases numbered 0, after V lost 1 base and J lost 4 bases. As DNA, the CDR3 is TGTGCCAGCAGCCAAGGGACTAGCGGGGGGGCAGATACGCAGTATTTT. It codes for CASSQGTSGGADTQYF.

This clonotype was seen a few times. The chain uses TRBV27 and TRBJ1-1; TRBD1 matches at 7 bases. The germline V gene has CDR1 MNHEY and CDR2 SMNVEV (reference sequence). This CDR3 has 13 residues. The ends lost 4 bases at V and 7 bases at J; junction bases unmatched: 6. The CDR3 here is CASSWGTASEAFF. CDR3 DNA sequence: TGTGCCAGCAGTTGGGGGACAGCTAGTGAAGCTTTCTTT.

This clonotype was seen a few times. The chain employs TRBV7-2 and TRBJ1-2; D is unclear. CDR1 SGHTA and CDR2 FQGNSA come from the germline V gene. There are 16 residues in the CDR3. Trimming pared 3 bases from V and 4 bases from J, leaving 18 bases between. This CDR3 is CASSLYPGNFFYGYTF. CDR3 nucleotide sequence: TGTGCCAGCAGCTTGTACCCGGGAAATTTCTTCTATGGCTACACCTTC.

This clonotype was observed a handful of times. The V gene is TRBV7-2, the J gene TRBJ2-5, with 9 bases matching TRBD2. Trimming at V came to 5 bases and at J to 6 bases, leaving 10 bases not matched to a gene. This CDR3 has 15 amino acids. Germline-derived CDR1 and CDR2 are SGHTA and FQGNSA. The CDR3 sequence is CASSTLAGIPKTQYF. CDR3 DNA: TGTGCCAGCAGCACTCTAGCGGGGATCCCCAAGACCCAGTACTTC.

The V call is TRBV5-6, the J call TRBJ1-4; D is uncertain. This CDR3 is built from 16 residues. Germline CDR1 SGHDT, CDR2 YYEEEE. Trimming took 1 base from V and 5 from J, leaving 15 bases between them. The CDR3 DNA reads TGTGCCAGCAGCTTGTCGCGTGGCAGACTAAATGAAAAACTGTTTTTT. Residues: CASSLSRGRLNEKLFF.

This chain uses TRBV4-3 with TRBJ1-2; D is unclear. This CDR3 contains 15 residues. Per germline, CDR1 LGHNA and CDR2 YSLEER. Trimming removed 0 bases at V and 8 bases at J, with 16 bases between. CDR3 bases: TGCGCCAGCAGCCAAGATTTGGCGGGCCAACTGGGCTACACCTTC. Its translation is CASSQDLAGQLGYTF.

V is TRBV20-1 and J is TRBJ1-1; TRBD1 agrees at 7 bases. This CDR3 is 15 amino acids long. CDR1 and CDR2 (germline): DFQATT, SNEGSKA (reference sequence). Trimming cost V 5 bases and J 3 bases; bases outside gene matches: 12. CDR3 in amino acids: CSARPNRGLDTEAFF. The CDR3 DNA sequence: TGCAGTGCTCGACCAAACAGGGGATTGGACACTGAAGCTTTCTTT.

This clonotype occurred a few times. The chain joins TRBV12-3 or TRBV12-4 to TRBJ1-6, with D maybe TRBD1 (6 bases). The germline V and J ends were trimmed by 3 bases and 11 bases, with 8 bases remaining between them. The CDR3 is 12 amino acids. Written as DNA, the CDR3 is TGTGCCAGCAGTTTGGACAGCGCACCCCTCCACTTT. It is translated as CASSLDSAPLHF.

The chain is built from TRBV7-3 and TRBJ2-5; 7 nucleotides agree with TRBD1. Germline V lookup: CDR1 SGHTA, CDR2 FQGTGA. After removal of 5 bases from V and 2 bases from J, the junction contained 2 bases not matched to a gene. The CDR3 totals 13 residues. The CDR3 sequence is CASSTGVQETQYF. The CDR3 region has the DNA TGTGCCAGCAGCACAGGGGTACAAGAGACCCAGTACTTC.

This rearrangement joins TRBV11-2 to TRBJ1-1, with a weak D call TRBD1 (6 bases). Germline values: CDR1 SGHAT, CDR2 FQNNGV. V lost 3 bases to trimming and J lost 1 base, with 12 bases between them. This CDR3 contains 15 residues. This chain's CDR3 is CASSFSGGANTEAFF. CDR3 DNA: TGTGCCAGCAGCTTTTCGGGGGGGGCGAACACTGAAGCTTTCTTT.